This record covers a single T cell receptor beta chain. Its cognate antigen is unknown. Germline loops: CDR1 SGHAT, CDR2 FQNNGV. Unmatched junction bases numbered 7, after V lost 5 bases and J lost 7 bases. This CDR3 is 14 amino acids long. The data belong to a study of T cells in pancreatic ductal adenocarcinoma. Overall study results and limits: Tumor and blood clonality did not differ significantly, about 0.11 versus 0.066. Enrichment of CD45RO+ effector over naive T cells in tumors may bias clonality. This surgical cohort overrepresents the minority presenting with early-stage disease. Tumor samples had fewer productive templates and around 7.2-fold fewer unique clonotypes than blood.

No neoadjuvant therapy was given to the selected pancreatic ductal adenocarcinoma patients before their surgery. Clones were sequenced by immunoSEQ multiplex PCR, and TCRdb holds only the in-frame ones, with some missing. The table includes 100,000 or so clones, about 95% detected once. The receptor was isolated from a human donor with pancreatic ductal adenocarcinoma. The J gene is TRBJ2-1, the V gene TRBV11-2, with 8 bases fitting TRBD2. The sample comprised PBMCs. CDR3 region: CASSPWTSLNEQFF. CDR3 nucleotides: TGTGCCAGCAGCCCATGGACTAGCCTTAATGAGCAGTTCTTC.